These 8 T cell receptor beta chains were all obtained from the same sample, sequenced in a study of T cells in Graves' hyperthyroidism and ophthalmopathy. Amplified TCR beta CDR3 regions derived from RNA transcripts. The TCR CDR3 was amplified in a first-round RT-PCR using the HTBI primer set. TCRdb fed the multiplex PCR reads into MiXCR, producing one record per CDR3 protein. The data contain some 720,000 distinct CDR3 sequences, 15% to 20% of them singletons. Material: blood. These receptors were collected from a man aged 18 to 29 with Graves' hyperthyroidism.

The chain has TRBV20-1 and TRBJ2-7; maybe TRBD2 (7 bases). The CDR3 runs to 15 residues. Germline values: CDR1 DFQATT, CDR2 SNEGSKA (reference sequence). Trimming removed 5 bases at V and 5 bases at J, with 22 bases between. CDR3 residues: CSAGGGGGAHHEQYF. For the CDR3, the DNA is TGCAGTGCTGGGGGGGGGGGGGGGGCGCACCACGAGCAGTACTTC.

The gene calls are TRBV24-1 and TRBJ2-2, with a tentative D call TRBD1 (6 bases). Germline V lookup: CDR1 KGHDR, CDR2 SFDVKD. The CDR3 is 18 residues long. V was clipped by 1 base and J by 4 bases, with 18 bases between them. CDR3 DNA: TGTGCCACCAGTGATTTTGGCCAGGGGTATCCATCCACCGGGGAGCTGTTTTTT. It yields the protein CATSDFGQGYPSTGELFF.

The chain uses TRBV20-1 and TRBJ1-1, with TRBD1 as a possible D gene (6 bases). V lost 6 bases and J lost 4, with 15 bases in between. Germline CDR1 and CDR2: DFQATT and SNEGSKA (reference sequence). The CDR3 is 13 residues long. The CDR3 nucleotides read TGCAGTGCCATATCAGGGGCGGTCACTGAAGCTTTCTTT. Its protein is CSAISGAVTEAFF.

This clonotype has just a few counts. CDR3 nucleotide sequence: TGCAGTGCCTCAGGGGGAGGGATGGGCAATCAGCCCCAGCATTTT. Encoded protein: CSASGGGMGNQPQHF. This chain connects TRBV20-1 to TRBJ1-5, with TRBD1 matching over 7 bases. Germline values: CDR1 DFQATT, CDR2 SNEGSKA (reference sequence). Trimming removed 6 bases from V and 2 bases from J; junction bases left unmatched: 10. The CDR3 sequence is 15 residues long.

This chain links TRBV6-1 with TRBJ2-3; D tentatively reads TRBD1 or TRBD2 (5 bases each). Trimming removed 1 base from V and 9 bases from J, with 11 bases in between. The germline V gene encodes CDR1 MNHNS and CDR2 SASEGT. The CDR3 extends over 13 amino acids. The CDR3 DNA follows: TGTGCCAGCAGTGAAGGCCAGGGAGACACGCAGTATTTT. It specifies CASSEGQGDTQYF.

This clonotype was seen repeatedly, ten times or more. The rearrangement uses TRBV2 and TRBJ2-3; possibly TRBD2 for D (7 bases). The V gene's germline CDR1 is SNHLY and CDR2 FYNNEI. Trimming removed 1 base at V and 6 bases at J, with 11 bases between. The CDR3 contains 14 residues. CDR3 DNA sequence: TGTGCCAGCAGTGAAGAGGGAGGGGGGGATACGCAGTATTTT. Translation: CASSEEGGGDTQYF.

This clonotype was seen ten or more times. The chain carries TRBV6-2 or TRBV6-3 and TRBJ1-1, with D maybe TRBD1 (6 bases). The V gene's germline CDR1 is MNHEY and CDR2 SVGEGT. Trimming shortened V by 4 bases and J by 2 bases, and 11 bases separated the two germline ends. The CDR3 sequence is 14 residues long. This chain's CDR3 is CASSSTGTNTEAFF. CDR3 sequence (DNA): TGTGCCAGCAGTTCGACAGGAACTAACACTGAAGCTTTCTTT.

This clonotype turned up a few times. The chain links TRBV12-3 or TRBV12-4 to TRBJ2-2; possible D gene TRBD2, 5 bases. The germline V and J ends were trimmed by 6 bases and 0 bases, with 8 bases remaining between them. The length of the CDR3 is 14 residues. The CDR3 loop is CASRWTSNTGELFF. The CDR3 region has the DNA TGTGCCAGCAGGTGGACTTCGAACACCGGGGAGCTGTTTTTT.